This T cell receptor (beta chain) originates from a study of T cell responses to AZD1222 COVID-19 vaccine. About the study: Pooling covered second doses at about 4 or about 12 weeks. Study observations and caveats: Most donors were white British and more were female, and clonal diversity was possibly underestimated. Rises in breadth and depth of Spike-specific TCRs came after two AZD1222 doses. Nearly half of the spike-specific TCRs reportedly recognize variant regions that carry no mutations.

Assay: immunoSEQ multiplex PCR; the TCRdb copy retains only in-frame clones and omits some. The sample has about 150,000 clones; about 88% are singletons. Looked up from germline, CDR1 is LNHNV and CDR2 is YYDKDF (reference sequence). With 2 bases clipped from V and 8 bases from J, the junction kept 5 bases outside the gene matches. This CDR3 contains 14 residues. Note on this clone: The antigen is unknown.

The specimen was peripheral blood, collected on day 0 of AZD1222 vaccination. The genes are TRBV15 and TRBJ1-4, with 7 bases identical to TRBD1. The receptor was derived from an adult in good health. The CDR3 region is CATSRLDRVEKLFF. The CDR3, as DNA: TGTGCCACCAGCAGACTTGACAGGGTGGAAAAACTGTTTTTT.